The sequence of this T cell receptor (beta chain) was determined in a study of shared clonotypes between healthy human individuals. Study overall: Per donor, three plates held CD4 naive cells, three held CD4 memory, two held CD8 naive and one held CD8 memory.

Comment on this clone: What it binds is unknown.

This CDR3 comprises 16 residues. The ends were cut back, 6 bases at V and 2 bases at J, with 18 bases in the middle. The germline CDR1 and CDR2 sequences are ENHRY and SYGVKD. General study findings and limits: A limitation of the genetic and exposure-history diversity represented arose from few donors. Clonotype sharing among donors, it was expected, would be affected by sequencing depth.

The authors split each subset's genomic DNA evenly across several immunoSEQ plates. The method was immunoSEQ multiplex PCR; TCRdb's version includes in-frame clones alone and lacks a portion of them. The sample carries some 2,000,000 clones, 85% to 95% recorded once. This TCR derives from a man aged 18 to 35 in good health. This chain uses TRBV10-3 with TRBJ2-3; TRBD1 or TRBD2 may be the D gene (5 bases each). The sample comprised naive CD4+ T cells sorted from blood. Indicated subset: CD45RA+ positively selected. The CDR3 sequence is CAISSGTLSLTDTQYF. CDR3 nucleotides: TGTGCCATCAGCTCTGGGACCCTATCCCTCACAGATACGCAGTATTTT.